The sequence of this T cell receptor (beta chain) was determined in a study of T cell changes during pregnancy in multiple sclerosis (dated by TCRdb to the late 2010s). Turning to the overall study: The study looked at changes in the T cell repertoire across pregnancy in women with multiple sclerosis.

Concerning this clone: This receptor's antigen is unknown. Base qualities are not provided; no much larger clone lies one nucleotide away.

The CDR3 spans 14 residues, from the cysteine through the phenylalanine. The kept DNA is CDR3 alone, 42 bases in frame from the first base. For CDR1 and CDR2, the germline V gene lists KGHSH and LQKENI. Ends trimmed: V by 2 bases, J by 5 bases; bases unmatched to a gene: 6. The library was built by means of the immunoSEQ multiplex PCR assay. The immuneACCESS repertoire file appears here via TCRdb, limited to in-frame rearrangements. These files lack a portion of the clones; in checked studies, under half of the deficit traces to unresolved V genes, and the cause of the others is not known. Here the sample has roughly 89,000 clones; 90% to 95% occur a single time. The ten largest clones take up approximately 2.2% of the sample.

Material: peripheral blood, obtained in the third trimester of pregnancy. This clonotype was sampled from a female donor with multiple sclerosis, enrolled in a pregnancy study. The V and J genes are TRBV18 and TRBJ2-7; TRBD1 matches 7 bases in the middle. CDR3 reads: CASSPRTGIDEQYF. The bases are TGTGCCAGCTCACCAAGGACAGGTATCGACGAGCAGTACTTC.